Sequencing of this TCR beta chain was carried out in a study of OX40 agonist ivuxolimab in advanced cancers. In terms of the full investigation: The costimulatory receptor OX40 (CD134) was targeted by ivuxolimab, a fully human IgG2 agonistic monoclonal antibody. Intravenous ivuxolimab was administered to patients every 2 weeks at six dose levels: 0.01, 0.1, 0.3, 1.5, 3 and 10 mg/kg. Of the roughly 52 dose-escalation patients, hepatocellular carcinoma was present in about 19, melanoma in around 15, renal cell carcinoma in 9 and head and neck cancer in 9. A male proportion of 70% to 90% and a mean age of 60 years, ranging from 23 to 79, were recorded for the dose-escalation cohort. Prior anti-PD-1, anti-PD-L1 or anti-CTLA-4 therapy was permitted, and checkpoint inhibitors had been received by roughly two fifths of dose-escalation patients. Partial responses occurred in three dose-escalation patients: two with cutaneous melanoma and one with hepatocellular carcinoma. The purpose of peripheral TCRbeta sequencing was to test whether ivuxolimab changed TCR sequence diversity and led to clonal T-cell expansion. The paper reports the monotherapy dose-escalation portion (N = 52 patients) of the phase I ivuxolimab trial. Study-wide conclusions, independent of this receptor: In partial responders in the 0.1-3.0 mg/kg groups, normalized peripheral clonal expansion was found to be among the lowest, especially among CD8+ T cells. Low levels of normalized T-cell clonal expansion were also seen in some patients who did not respond. The antigen specificity of the clonally expanded peripheral T cells was not determined. After ivuxolimab, more expanded clones were found on average in CD8+ T cells than in CD4+ T cells. Clonal expansion of both CD4+ and CD8+ blood T cells was observed from baseline to week 6 at doses 0.1 to 3.0 mg/kg.

Genomic DNA was isolated from the sorted cells so that the TCRbeta CDR3 region could be sequenced. The immunoSEQ Assay was used for sequencing of TCRbeta CDR3 regions. TCRdb's version of the immuneACCESS table is confined to in-frame rearrangements and falls short of the full clone set. An unresolved V gene accounts for under half of the shortfall where checked; the remainder is of unknown origin. Present in this sample are tens of thousands of clones, about 80% of which were seen just once. In total, the top ten clones hold about 16% of the sample. This clone has only a few counts. The antigen it recognizes is unknown. Base-call qualities are not available, and no considerably larger clone is one nucleotide away. Patients with autoimmune disease history or receiving systemic immunosuppression were excluded from the trial. Peripheral blood for TCR sequencing was drawn from every dose cohort at baseline, at cycle 4 day 1 and at cycle 7 day 1. The samples were drawn from a first-in-human, open-label, multicenter phase I dose-escalation trial of ivuxolimab. Adults with locally advanced or metastatic head and neck squamous cell, hepatocellular, melanoma or renal cell carcinoma were enrolled in the trial. Before TCR sequencing, CD4+ T cells and CD8+ T cells from peripheral blood were sorted into separate populations.

Ends trimmed: V by 4 bases, J by 3 bases; bases unmatched to a gene: 0. CDR1 GTSNPN and CDR2 SVGIG were looked up in the germline V gene (reference sequence). From the cysteine through the phenylalanine, the CDR3 covers 11 amino acids. Only the CDR3 DNA is retained, 33 bases long and in frame from the first base. This chain is built from TRBV30 and TRBJ2-7; TRBD1 agrees with 7 junctional bases. The specimen comprised CD4+ or CD8+ T cells sorted from blood, sampled in a trial of the OX40 agonist ivuxolimab. This sequence originates from an adult with an advanced solid tumor such as melanoma, head and neck, liver or kidney cancer. The DNA sequence is TGTGCCTGGACAGGGGGCTACGAGCAGTACTTC. It encodes CAWTGGYEQYF.